These T cell receptor beta chains were read from a single sample in a study of blood T cells in healthy people across ages. One entry per CDR3 protein results from TCRdb running MiXCR on the 5' RACE reads. The data show approximately 820,000 distinct CDR3 sequences, 40% to 50% seen once. Material for sequencing was blood. The receptors originated from a man in his 60s in good health. The CDR3 runs from the conserved cysteine through the conserved F or W. D genes are given only for firm matches. The size field is filled for only some rows; it gives once, few, many or a size class.

J: TRBJ2-3
D: TRBD2
size: few
V: TRBV20-1
DNA: TGCAGTGCTAGAGATACTTCCAGTGGTAGCGGGGGGTCTTCCCGCACAGATACGCAGTATTTT
CDR3: CSARDTSSGSGGSSRTDTQYF

J: TRBJ1-1
D: .
size: few
V: TRBV20-1
DNA: TGCAGTGCTAGGAGGGGAGCCATGAACACTGAAGCTTTCTTT
CDR3: CSARRGAMNTEAFF

J: TRBJ1-2
D: .
size: many
V: TRBV29-1
DNA: TGCAGCGTTGAAAGGACAGATCACGGCTACACCTTC
CDR3: CSVERTDHGYTF

J: TRBJ1-4
D: .
size: .
V: TRBV7-2
DNA: TGTGCCAGCAGCTTCTACGGCCAGGGGAGTGAAAAACTGTTTTTT
CDR3: CASSFYGQGSEKLFF

J: TRBJ2-5
D: TRBD1
size: .
V: TRBV5-6
DNA: TGTGCCAGCAGCTTGTGGGGACAGGGTTCGTACGAGACCCAGTACTTC
CDR3: CASSLWGQGSYETQYF

J: TRBJ2-1
D: TRBD2
size: few
V: TRBV6-5
DNA: TGTGCCAGCGCGGGGGGGGACAACAATGAGCAGTTCTTC
CDR3: CASAGGDNNEQFF

J: TRBJ2-7
D: TRBD2
size: .
V: TRBV5-1
DNA: TGCGCCAGCAGCTTCGGGACTAGCGGGGTTAAGGACTACGAGCAGTACTTC
CDR3: CASSFGTSGVKDYEQYF

J: TRBJ2-4
D: .
size: .
V: TRBV5-1
DNA: TGCGCCAGCAGCGACCCCGCTTTGGTCTCGAACATTCAGTACTTC
CDR3: CASSDPALVSNIQYF

J: TRBJ1-5
D: .
size: .
V: TRBV19
DNA: TGTGCCAGTACCTACACCCACACTGGCAATCAGCCCCAGCATTTT
CDR3: CASTYTHTGNQPQHF

J: TRBJ2-3
D: .
size: few
V: TRBV20-1
DNA: TGCAGTGCCAAACCGGTCAAAAGCACAGATACGCAGTATTTT
CDR3: CSAKPVKSTDTQYF

J: TRBJ1-1
D: TRBD1
size: many
V: TRBV4-3
DNA: TGCGCCAGCAGCCCGACAGGGTTCTTGAACACTGAAGCTTTCTTT
CDR3: CASSPTGFLNTEAFF

J: TRBJ2-7
D: .
size: many
V: TRBV4-3
DNA: TGCGCCACCTTTGGGGGCTACGAGCAGTACTTC
CDR3: CATFGGYEQYF

J: TRBJ2-7
D: .
size: .
V: TRBV10-3
DNA: TGTGCCATCAGGGGGGCGGAATTCTACGAGCAGTACTTC
CDR3: CAIRGAEFYEQYF

J: TRBJ1-5
D: .
size: .
V: TRBV7-2
DNA: TGTGCCAGCAGCTTAGATGGGGGTTACAATCAGCCCCAGCATTTT
CDR3: CASSLDGGYNQPQHF

J: TRBJ2-3
D: TRBD1
size: .
V: TRBV6-6
DNA: TGTGCCTGCAGTTACGGGACAGGGTCACCAGATACGCAGTATTTT
CDR3: CACSYGTGSPDTQYF

J: TRBJ2-7
D: TRBD1
size: .
V: TRBV20-1
DNA: TGCAGTGCTATTGACAGGGGCTTCGCCGAGCAGTACTTC
CDR3: CSAIDRGFAEQYF

J: TRBJ1-2
D: TRBD1
size: .
V: TRBV13
DNA: TGTGCCAGCAGCTTATCAGGAGGGGGCCTAGGCTATGGCTACACCTTC
CDR3: CASSLSGGGLGYGYTF

J: TRBJ2-7
D: .
size: .
V: TRBV4-1
DNA: TGCGCCAGCAGCCAGACGGTCCAGAGCGAGCAGTACTTC
CDR3: CASSQTVQSEQYF

J: TRBJ2-1
D: TRBD2
size: .
V: TRBV6-2/TRBV6-3
DNA: TGTGCCAGCAGTCGGTTTGCGGGGGGAAACAATGAGCAGTTCTTC
CDR3: CASSRFAGGNNEQFF

J: TRBJ2-7
D: .
size: .
V: TRBV10-2
DNA: TGCGCCAGCAGTGAGACTTACTACGAGCAGTACTTC
CDR3: CASSETYYEQYF

J: TRBJ2-3
D: TRBD2
size: .
V: TRBV12-3/TRBV12-4
DNA: TGTGCCAGCAGCACTAGCGGGGGGTGGAAAGGGATAGGAGATACGCAGTATTTT
CDR3: CASSTSGGWKGIGDTQYF

J: TRBJ2-3
D: .
size: .
V: TRBV18
DNA: TGTGCCAGCTCACTTTACTCAGCGTCCGTCTCTACGCAGTATTTT
CDR3: CASSLYSASVSTQYF

J: TRBJ1-2
D: .
size: .
V: TRBV7-9
DNA: TGTGCCAGCCCTAGTGGGCAGGCTTTGCTAGAGGGCGGCTACACCTTC
CDR3: CASPSGQALLEGGYTF

J: TRBJ1-1
D: .
size: .
V: TRBV29-1
DNA: TGCAGCGTTGCGGGGTTTGCTGAAGCTTTCTTT
CDR3: CSVAGFAEAFF

J: TRBJ2-5
D: TRBD1
size: few
V: TRBV20-1
DNA: TGCAGTGCCATGGACAGGACCAGGAATCAAGAGACCCAGTACTTC
CDR3: CSAMDRTRNQETQYF

J: TRBJ2-3
D: .
size: .
V: TRBV12-3/TRBV12-4
DNA: TGTGCCAGTGTGTGGGCAGATACGCAGTATTTT
CDR3: CASVWADTQYF

J: TRBJ1-2
D: .
size: once
V: TRBV6-2/TRBV6-3
DNA: TGTGCCAGCAGACCGAGCAGCAGGGGCCTAGCAGGCTACACCTTC
CDR3: CASRPSSRGLAGYTF

J: TRBJ2-1
D: .
size: .
V: TRBV9
DNA: TGTGCCAGCAGCGTACAAGACAGCTACAATGAGCAGTTCTTC
CDR3: CASSVQDSYNEQFF

J: TRBJ2-7
D: TRBD1
size: few
V: TRBV6-2/TRBV6-3
DNA: TGTGCCAGCACTAACAGGGGACCATACGAGCAGTACTTC
CDR3: CASTNRGPYEQYF

J: TRBJ2-5
D: .
size: few
V: TRBV20-1
DNA: TGCAGTGCTAATAGGAATCAAGAGACCCAGTACTTC
CDR3: CSANRNQETQYF

J: TRBJ2-4
D: .
size: .
V: TRBV7-2
DNA: TGTGCCAGCAGCTTAGTCAGGGGGGTCGTTCAGTACTTC
CDR3: CASSLVRGVVQYF

J: TRBJ2-2
D: .
size: .
V: TRBV7-2
DNA: TGTGCCAGCAGCTCCCGCACCGGGGAGCTGTTTTTT
CDR3: CASSSRTGELFF

J: TRBJ2-7
D: TRBD1
size: few
V: TRBV12-3/TRBV12-4
DNA: TGTGCCAGCGGCCCGACAGGGGACCCCTCCTACGGGCAGTACTTC
CDR3: CASGPTGDPSYGQYF

J: TRBJ1-2
D: TRBD1
size: once
V: TRBV20-1
DNA: TGCAGTGCCCGACCGACAGGGGGCGAGGGCGGCTACACCTTC
CDR3: CSARPTGGEGGYTF

J: TRBJ2-1
D: .
size: few
V: TRBV7-2
DNA: TGTGCCAGCAGCCAAACCGGTGGTGAGCAGTTCTTC
CDR3: CASSQTGGEQFF

J: TRBJ1-1
D: TRBD1
size: .
V: TRBV7-8
DNA: TGTGCCAGCAGACAGACAGGGACCTACGGTGAAGCTTTCTTT
CDR3: CASRQTGTYGEAFF

J: TRBJ2-5
D: .
size: .
V: TRBV6-6
DNA: TGTGCCAGCAGTTATGGTGGGAGGGGGCGGGAGACCCAGTACTTC
CDR3: CASSYGGRGRETQYF

J: TRBJ2-7
D: .
size: .
V: TRBV7-2
DNA: TGTGCCAGCAGCTTAGAGGGGGGCCAGGGCCACGAGCAGTACTTC
CDR3: CASSLEGGQGHEQYF

J: TRBJ2-7
D: TRBD1
size: many
V: TRBV5-6
DNA: TGTGCCAGCAGTACCGGGACAGGGGGCTACGAGCAGTACTTC
CDR3: CASSTGTGGYEQYF

J: TRBJ1-4
D: .
size: few
V: TRBV6-6
DNA: TGTGCCAGCGCGGGGGCCAGGGAAAATAATGAAAAACTGTTTTTT
CDR3: CASAGARENNEKLFF

J: TRBJ2-1
D: .
size: .
V: TRBV4-1
DNA: TGCGCCAGCAGCCAAGTTCAAGAGTATGAGCAGTTCTTC
CDR3: CASSQVQEYEQFF

J: TRBJ2-5
D: TRBD2
size: .
V: TRBV13
DNA: TGTGCCAGCAACCTGACTAGCCGTATCCAAGGGACCCAGTACTTC
CDR3: CASNLTSRIQGTQYF

J: TRBJ1-2
D: .
size: few
V: TRBV6-6
DNA: TGTGCCAGCAGTTACCCCCAATCAGGCGGGGGAAACTATGGCTACACCTTC
CDR3: CASSYPQSGGGNYGYTF

J: TRBJ2-1
D: TRBD2
size: .
V: TRBV7-3
DNA: TGTGCCGGCAGCTTTGGACTAGCGGGGGGCAATGAGCAGTTCTTC
CDR3: CAGSFGLAGGNEQFF

J: TRBJ2-1
D: TRBD1
size: .
V: TRBV5-1
DNA: TGCGCCAGCAGCTTCCTCGGACAGGGTGATCGGCAGTTCTTC
CDR3: CASSFLGQGDRQFF

J: TRBJ1-6
D: TRBD1
size: .
V: TRBV20-1
DNA: TGCAGTGCTAGAGATTCCAGGGGGAATTCACCCCTCCACTTT
CDR3: CSARDSRGNSPLHF

J: TRBJ2-3
D: .
size: .
V: TRBV20-1
DNA: TGCAGTGCTAGAGACCCGGGGACTCTCGGAGATACGCAGTATTTT
CDR3: CSARDPGTLGDTQYF

J: TRBJ1-6
D: .
size: many
V: TRBV29-1
DNA: TGCAGCGTTGGTGACAGTGGTAGGAATTCACCCCTCCACTTT
CDR3: CSVGDSGRNSPLHF

J: TRBJ2-5
D: .
size: .
V: TRBV28
DNA: TGTGCCAGCAGTGCTCCTGCGGGGCGGACGCAAGAGACCCAGTACTTC
CDR3: CASSAPAGRTQETQYF

J: TRBJ2-5
D: TRBD1
size: few
V: TRBV7-2
DNA: TGTGCCAGCAGGGATCGAACAGGGGGCACCCAGTACTTC
CDR3: CASRDRTGGTQYF

J: TRBJ2-7
D: .
size: few
V: TRBV4-3
DNA: TGCGCCAGCAGCCCAGCCTTGGGGGCAAATTACGAGCAGTACTTC
CDR3: CASSPALGANYEQYF

J: TRBJ2-7
D: .
size: .
V: TRBV6-2/TRBV6-3
DNA: TGTGCCAGCAGAACACCGTACGAGCAGTACTTC
CDR3: CASRTPYEQYF

J: TRBJ2-3
D: .
size: .
V: TRBV12-3/TRBV12-4
DNA: TGTGCCAGCAGTTCTAGGGGTGTGGGGCCCAACACAGATACGCAGTATTTT
CDR3: CASSSRGVGPNTDTQYF

J: TRBJ1-4
D: TRBD1
size: once
V: TRBV5-1
DNA: TGCGCCAGCAGCACCGGGACAGTTACTAATGAAAAACTGTTTTTT
CDR3: CASSTGTVTNEKLFF

J: TRBJ2-3
D: .
size: .
V: TRBV14
DNA: TGTGCCAGCAGCCCAAACAGGCCTGTTACGGATACGCAGTATTTT
CDR3: CASSPNRPVTDTQYF

J: TRBJ2-3
D: TRBD1
size: few
V: TRBV4-3
DNA: TGCGCCAGCAGCTACAAGGGGGCAGGGACGCTAGATACGCAGTATTTT
CDR3: CASSYKGAGTLDTQYF

J: TRBJ2-1
D: TRBD2
size: .
V: TRBV6-2/TRBV6-3
DNA: TGTGCCAGCAGCTCCTCTGCTACTAGCGGGCGAAACAATGAGCAGTTCTTC
CDR3: CASSSSATSGRNNEQFF

J: TRBJ2-3
D: .
size: .
V: TRBV7-2
DNA: TGTGCCAGCAGCTTATACGGAGATACGCAGGATTTT
CDR3: CASSLYGDTQDF

J: TRBJ2-2
D: .
size: .
V: TRBV9
DNA: TGTGCCAGCAGCGTCGGGACCCTGAACACCGGGGAGCTGTTTTTT
CDR3: CASSVGTLNTGELFF